Described below is a single T cell receptor (beta chain) sequence and its context. Its antigen target is currently unknown. No per-base quality is available; no much larger clone lies one base away. The data derive from a study of response to subunit inactivated influenza vaccine (dated by TCRdb to the late 2010s). Looking at the study overall: Deep quantitative profiling of the T cell receptor repertoire was used in the study to follow responses to a trivalent subunit inactivated influenza vaccine. Beyond this particular receptor, the publication reports: The authors suggested that each seasonal influenza vaccination may recruit only a limited number of new T cells.

The library was made by RT-PCR. The sample was run on an Illumina HiSeq 2500. The public reads were run again by TCRdb, first through fastp at Q25 and then through MiXCR, and only productive beta chains were kept. Duplicate CDR3 protein sequences are folded into a single record with the most common DNA and genes. This sample gives around 760,000 distinct CDR3 sequences in total; around 14% of them show up just once. In total, the top ten clones hold 5.5% to 7% of the sample. The germline V end is reduced by 6 bases and the J end by 4 bases; junction bases left unmatched: 7. The cysteine opens and the phenylalanine closes a CDR3 of 15 amino acids. Left in the record is the CDR3 DNA by itself, 45 bases read in frame from the first base.

The specimen comprised PBMCs from blood, sampled roughly 2 weeks before vaccination. The V and J genes are TRBV12-3 or TRBV12-4 and TRBJ1-5; 9 bases in between match TRBD1. This receptor was identified in a man aged 50-60 years who received an inactivated influenza vaccine. Donor details come from another sample of the same person, matched by shared clones. CDR3 sequence: CASRAKGTGNQPQHF. The DNA sequence reads TGTGCCAGCAGGGCCAAGGGGACAGGGAATCAGCCCCAGCATTTT.